This TCR beta chain is drawn from a study of blood T cells in healthy people across ages. CDR1 and CDR2 (germline): SGHRS, YFSETQ. V was clipped by 5 bases and J by 9 bases, with 18 bases between them. This CDR3 region has 14 residues. It was with a sample-barcoded 5' primer and a J-beta primer mix that a second PCR of roughly 7 to 12 cycles was run. One entry per CDR3 protein results from TCRdb running MiXCR on the 5' RACE reads. The profile shows some 1.5 million distinct CDR3 sequences, about 30% of them singletons. V is TRBV5-1 and J is TRBJ2-4, with D possibly TRBD2 on 5 matching bases. The source is a woman between 25 and 40 years old in good health. Sequencing was performed on blood. CDR3 DNA: TGCGCCAGCAGGACGGCCGGGGAAGAGATCATTCAGTACTTC. Its protein is CASRTAGEEIIQYF.